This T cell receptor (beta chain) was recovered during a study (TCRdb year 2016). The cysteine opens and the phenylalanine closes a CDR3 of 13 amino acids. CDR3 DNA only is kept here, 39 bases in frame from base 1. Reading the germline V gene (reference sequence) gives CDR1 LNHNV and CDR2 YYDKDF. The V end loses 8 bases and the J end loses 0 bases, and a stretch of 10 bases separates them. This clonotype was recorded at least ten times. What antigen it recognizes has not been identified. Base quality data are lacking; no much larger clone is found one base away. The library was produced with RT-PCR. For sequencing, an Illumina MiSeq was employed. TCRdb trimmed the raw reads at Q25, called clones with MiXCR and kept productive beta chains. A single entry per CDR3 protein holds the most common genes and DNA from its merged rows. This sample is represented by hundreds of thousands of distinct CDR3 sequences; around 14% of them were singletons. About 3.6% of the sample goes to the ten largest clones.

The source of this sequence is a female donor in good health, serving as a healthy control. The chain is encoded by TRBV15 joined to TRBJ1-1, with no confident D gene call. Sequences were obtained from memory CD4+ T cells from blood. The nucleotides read TGTGCCACCGCCCGTCAGGTGAACACTGAAGCTTTCTTT. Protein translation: CATARQVNTEAFF.